Shown below are 22 T cell receptor beta chains from a single sample sequenced in a study of blood T cell repertoires in COVID-19. The method was immunoSEQ multiplex PCR; TCRdb's version includes in-frame clones alone and lacks a portion of them. The sample includes 150,000 to 200,000 clones, about 83% of them seen just once. Sequences were obtained from peripheral blood. The receptors come from a woman in her 70s who had recovered from COVID-19.

The chain recombines TRBV3-1 (or the pseudogene TRBV3-2) with TRBJ2-1; D might be TRBD2 (6 bases). V lost 1 base and J 5 bases, leaving 18 bases between the germline ends. Germline assignment: CDR1 LGHDT and CDR2 YNNKEL (reference sequence). The CDR3 has 17 residues. CDR3 in amino acids: CASSQVSPGVEHNEQFF. Written as DNA, the CDR3 is TGTGCCAGCAGCCAAGTTAGCCCGGGAGTGGAACACAATGAGCAGTTCTTC.

The chain combines TRBV5-5 with TRBJ1-2; the match to TRBD1 covers 9 bases. V shed 4 bases, J shed 5 bases, and the junction held 6 bases outside the gene matches. The germline V gene has CDR1 SGHKS and CDR2 YYEKEE (reference sequence). The CDR3 consists of 14 residues. Written as DNA, the CDR3 is TGTGCCAGCAGCCAAAACAGGGGGCAGTATGGCTACACCTTC. Protein sequence: CASSQNRGQYGYTF.

The V call is TRBV7-8, the J call TRBJ1-1; TRBD1 aligns across 7 bases. Trimming cost V 1 base and J 6 bases; bases outside gene matches: 11. This CDR3 is built from 16 residues. The germline gives CDR1 SGHVS, CDR2 FQNEAQ. The CDR3, as DNA: TGTGCCAGCAGCTTAGGGCAGGGGGGCGCCGGCGCTGAAGCTTTCTTT. This codes for CASSLGQGGAGAEAFF.

In its sample, this clone was seen once. The chain combines TRBV5-1 with TRBJ2-7; TRBD2 aligns across 9 bases. J gave up 3 bases and V 6 bases, and 10 bases lay outside the gene matches. This CDR3 is built from 15 residues. CDR1 is SGHRS, CDR2 YFSETQ, per germline. The CDR3 region is CASNMGSGSVYEQYF. CDR3 nucleotide sequence: TGCGCCAGCAACATGGGTAGCGGGAGTGTCTACGAGCAGTACTTC.

This chain links TRBV2 with TRBJ2-1, with a possible D match to TRBD2 (5 bases). Deletions cut 4 bases from V and 2 bases from J, with 12 bases between. This CDR3 is built from 15 residues. The germline V gene encodes CDR1 SNHLY and CDR2 FYNNEI. The CDR3 loop is CASSVEGVPYNEQFF. The CDR3 coding sequence is TGTGCCAGCAGTGTTGAGGGAGTGCCCTACAATGAGCAGTTCTTC.

This chain links TRBV5-1 with TRBJ2-5; TRBD2 is a possible D gene (6 bases). CDR3 length equals 14 residues. Germline CDR1 is SGHRS and CDR2 is YFSETQ. Trimming stripped 5 bases from V and 0 bases from J, with 11 bases between. This CDR3 reads CASSGGFYQETQYF. The CDR3 nucleotides are TGCGCCAGCAGTGGGGGGTTCTACCAAGAGACCCAGTACTTC. Full variable domain (missing parts from reference TRBV5-1 and TRBJ2-5): KAGVTQTPRYLIKTRGQQVTLSCSPISGHRSVSWYQQTPGQGLQFLFEYFSETQRNKGNFPGRFSGRQFSNSRSEMNVSTLELGDSALYLCASSGGFYQETQYFGPGTRLLVL.

CDR3 sequence reads: CASSSQATSGNTIYF. CDR3 coding DNA: TGTGCCAGCAGCTCCCAAGCGACCTCTGGAAACACCATATATTTT. The genes are TRBV5-4 and TRBJ1-3, with unresolved D. This CDR3 comprises 15 residues. CDR1 and CDR2 (germline): SGHNT, YYREEE (reference sequence). V shed 3 bases and J shed 0 bases, with 10 bases lying between them.

This chain links TRBV7-9 with TRBJ2-3; D is perhaps TRBD2 (6 bases). V gave up 1 base and J gave up 4 bases, with 9 bases separating them. Germline CDR1 reads SEHNR; CDR2 reads FQNEAQ (reference sequence). This CDR3 region has 14 residues. Here the CDR3 reads CASSLVGGADTQYF. As DNA, the CDR3 is TGTGCCAGCAGCTTAGTAGGAGGGGCAGATACGCAGTATTTT. Based on the CDR3 plus reference TRBV7-9 and TRBJ2-3, the full variable domain is DTGVSQNPRHKITKRGQNVTFRCDPISEHNRLYWYRQTLGQGPEFLTYFQNEAQLEKSRLLSDRFSAERPKGSFSTLEIQRTEQGDSAMYLCASSLVGGADTQYFGPGTRLTVL.

This chain links TRBV7-3 with TRBJ2-2, with 7 nucleotides matching TRBD2. Germline V gene sequence: CDR1 SGHTA, CDR2 FQGTGA. J lost 0 bases, V lost 5 bases, and 6 bases had no gene match. CDR3 length equals 16 residues. Here the CDR3 DNA reads TGTGCCAGCAGCCCCCCCGGGGGGACGAACACCGGGGAGCTGTTTTTT. This translates into CASSPPGGTNTGELFF.

This chain links TRBV5-6 with TRBJ1-2; tentative D call: TRBD1 (5 bases). This CDR3 is built from 13 residues. In germline, CDR1 is SGHDT, CDR2 YYEEEE. Trimming removed 4 bases at V and 8 bases at J, with 15 bases between. CDR3 protein: CASSLRGGRGYTF. CDR3 in DNA: TGTGCCAGCAGCCTAAGGGGTGGCAGGGGCTACACCTTC.

In this sample, this clone turned up a few times. The chain joins TRBV12-1 to TRBJ2-7; TRBD2, the table's D call, lacks a check against the DNA. TRBV12-1 is termed a pseudogene. There are 16 residues in the CDR3. The CDR3 loop is CASSFFTWRCSYEQYF. The CDR3 nucleotides read TGTGCCAGCAGCTTTTTTACGTGGAGATGCTCCTACGAGCAGTACTTC.

This clone was picked up one time. The chain uses TRBV27 and TRBJ2-2; 8 bases line up with TRBD1. The trim removed 7 bases at V and 5 bases at J, leaving 6 bases unmatched. CDR1 is MNHEY and CDR2 is SMNVEV in the germline V gene (reference sequence). The CDR3 is 14 amino acids. CDR3 DNA sequence: TGTGCCAGCAAGACAGGGGTTTCAACCGGGGAGCTGTTTTTT. Translating it yields CASKTGVSTGELFF.

The V call is TRBV4-2, the J call TRBJ2-7; D perhaps matches TRBD2 (5 bases). V shed 3 bases and J shed 2 bases, with 14 bases lying between them. The CDR3 has 15 residues. Per germline, CDR1 LGHNA and CDR2 YNFKEQ. The CDR3: CASSQGSAPPYEQYF. The CDR3 bases are TGTGCCAGCAGCCAGGGTAGCGCACCTCCCTACGAGCAGTACTTC.

The gene calls are TRBV4-1 and TRBJ2-7; 8 bases agree with TRBD1. This CDR3 contains 13 residues. Trimming took 4 bases from V and 6 from J; bases not matched to a gene: 5. The germline CDR1 and CDR2 sequences are MGHRA and YSYEKL. CDR3 region: CASSRGTGGEQYF. CDR3 DNA sequence: TGCGCCAGCAGCCGAGGAACAGGGGGCGAGCAGTACTTC.

The chain is built from TRBV7-3 and TRBJ2-1; TRBD2 aligns across 7 bases. The CDR3 loop spans 16 amino acids. In germline, CDR1 is SGHTA, CDR2 FQGTGA. V gave up 2 bases and J gave up 5 bases; unmatched junction bases: 9. CDR3 bases: TGTGCCAGCAGCTTATGGGGCGGGGGAACCAACAATGAGCAGTTCTTC. Residues: CASSLWGGGTNNEQFF.

The CDR3 DNA sequence: TGTGCCAGTAGTACCCCGGACAGGTACGAGCAGTACTTC. Protein sequence: CASSTPDRYEQYF. The gene calls are TRBV19 and TRBJ2-7; 7 bases are shared with TRBD1. Looked up from germline, CDR1 is LNHDA and CDR2 is SQIVND (reference sequence). CDR3 length: 13 residues. With 4 bases clipped from V and 4 bases from J, the junction kept 4 bases outside the gene matches.

This chain connects TRBV6-2 or TRBV6-3 to TRBJ2-1, with 7 bases identical to TRBD1. Germline V gene lookup returns CDR1 MNHEY and CDR2 SVGEGT. This CDR3 spans 13 amino acids. V gave up 6 bases and J gave up 8 bases; unmatched junction bases: 7. Here the CDR3 reads CASRYTGDDEQFF. DNA of the CDR3: TGTGCCAGCAGGTACACAGGGGACGATGAGCAGTTCTTC.

The rearrangement joins TRBV27 to TRBJ2-5, with D perhaps matching TRBD1 (5 bases). Germline values: CDR1 MNHEY, CDR2 SMNVEV (reference sequence). The CDR3 contains 14 residues. The ends were cut back, 5 bases at V and 4 bases at J, with 14 bases in the middle. This CDR3 reads CASSATGLGETQYF. DNA for the CDR3: TGTGCCAGCAGTGCTACAGGCTTGGGAGAGACCCAGTACTTC.

The rearrangement joins TRBV6-4 to TRBJ2-3, with TRBD2 identical over 9 bases. The CDR3 has 16 residues. V lost 5 bases, J lost 2 bases, and 8 bases stayed unmatched. CDR1 and CDR2 (germline): MRHNA, SNTAGT. The CDR3 coding sequence is TGTGCCAGCAGTTTGGCTAGCGGGGAACCCACAGATACGCAGTATTTT. Translating it yields CASSLASGEPTDTQYF.

This chain uses TRBV18 with TRBJ1-2; 7 bases are shared with TRBD1. The CDR3 is made up of 14 amino acids. Germline loops: CDR1 KGHSH, CDR2 LQKENI. Losses at the gene ends were 3 bases for V and 3 bases for J; bases not matched to a gene: 4. In DNA, the CDR3 is TGTGCCAGCTCACCGGCGGGGACAGACTATGGCTACACCTTC. The encoded protein is CASSPAGTDYGYTF.

The V call is TRBV21-1, the J call TRBJ1-1; the listed D gene, TRBD1, was not tested against the DNA. TRBV21-1 is a documented pseudogene. The CDR3 runs 15 residues. The CDR3 sequence: CASSITTGVGTEAFF. The CDR3 nucleotides read TGTGCCAGCAGCATAACGACAGGGGTGGGGACTGAAGCTTTCTTT.

J is TRBJ2-7 and V is TRBV2; maybe TRBD1 (5 bases). Deletions cut 1 base from V and 5 bases from J, with 15 bases between. The germline gives CDR1 SNHLY, CDR2 FYNNEI. The CDR3 totals 15 residues. The CDR3 DNA follows: TGTGCCAGCAGTGAAGGTGGGGCAGGGCTCGACGAGCAGTACTTC. Its protein is CASSEGGAGLDEQYF.